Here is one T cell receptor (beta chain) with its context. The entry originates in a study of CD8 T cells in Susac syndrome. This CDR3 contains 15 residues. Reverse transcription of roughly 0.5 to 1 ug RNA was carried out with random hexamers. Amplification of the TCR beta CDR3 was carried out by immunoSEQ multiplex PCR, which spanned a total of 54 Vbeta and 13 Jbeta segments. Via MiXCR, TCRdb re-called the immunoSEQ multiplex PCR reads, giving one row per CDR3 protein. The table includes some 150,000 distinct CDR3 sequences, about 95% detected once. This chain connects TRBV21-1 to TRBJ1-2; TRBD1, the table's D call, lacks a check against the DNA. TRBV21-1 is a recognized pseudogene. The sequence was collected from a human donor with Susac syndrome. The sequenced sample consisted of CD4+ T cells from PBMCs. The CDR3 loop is CASTGLRTEGYGYTF. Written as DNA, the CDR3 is TGTGCCAGCACCGGGTTAAGGACAGAAGGATATGGCTACACCTTC.